These 28 T cell receptor beta chains share one sample of origin, sequenced in a study of blood T cells in healthy people across ages. Then a second PCR, running roughly 6 to 12 cycles, was carried out with a sample-barcoded 5' primer and a J-beta primer mix. Using its own MiXCR run on the 5' RACE reads, TCRdb lists one record per CDR3 protein. The sample lists roughly 700,000 distinct CDR3 sequences, roughly 49% occurring once. The specimen was blood. The receptors were gathered from an older woman in good health.

This chain links TRBV9 with TRBJ2-1; 8 nucleotides match TRBD2. V lost 1 base and J lost 6; bases outside the gene matches: 9. The germline V gene has CDR1 SGDLS and CDR2 YYNGEE. This CDR3 is built from 16 residues. CDR3: CASSVIGAGGINEQFF. In nucleotides, the CDR3 is TGTGCCAGCAGCGTAATCGGGGCGGGAGGTATCAATGAGCAGTTCTTC.

This clonotype was seen only a few times. The chain links TRBV29-1 to TRBJ2-3; D is undetermined. V gave up 1 base and J gave up 2 bases, with 7 bases separating them. The CDR3 length is 13 residues. Per germline, CDR1 SQVTM and CDR2 ANQGSEA. CDR3 loop: CSVEARNTDTQYF. The CDR3 DNA follows: TGCAGCGTTGAAGCTAGGAACACAGATACGCAGTATTTT.

This chain uses TRBV24-1 with TRBJ2-3; 7 bases are a match to TRBD1. Germline values: CDR1 KGHDR, CDR2 SFDVKD. The V segment lost 0 bases and the J segment 7 bases; nucleotides outside the gene matches: 3. CDR3 length: 14 residues. The CDR3 loop is CATSDLEGANTQYF. Written as DNA, the CDR3 is TGTGCCACCAGTGATTTGGAGGGGGCGAATACGCAGTATTTT.

This clonotype came up a few times. The DNA is left out, because the CDR3 cannot be placed on it with certainty; the CDR3 is given as TCRdb lists it. The chain combines TRBV7-5 with TRBJ2-1; the DNA was not used to check the table's D call, TRBD2. TRBV7-5 is given as a pseudogene. The CDR3 has 21 amino acids, counting both end residues. The CDR3 loop is CISVPEAYGSLAPSSYNEQFF.

The V gene is TRBV9, the J gene TRBJ2-5; 9 bases match TRBD1. The J call could be wrong; TRBJ2-7 is a better fit for the DNA end. This CDR3 region has 16 residues. CDR1 is SGDLS and CDR2 is YYNGEE in the germline V gene. The CDR3 region is CASSVGEGQGHHEQYF. The CDR3 DNA is TGTGCCAGCAGCGTCGGGGAGGGACAGGGTCACCACGAGCAGTACTTC.

This clonotype was counted a single time. This chain uses TRBV12-3 or TRBV12-4 with TRBJ1-1, with 8 bases that match TRBD1. The CDR3 spans 14 residues. The ends lost 6 bases at V and 4 bases at J; junction bases unmatched: 7. CDR3 coding DNA: TGTGCCAGCAGCATCAGGGGGCCTGGCACTGAAGCTTTCTTT. Protein: CASSIRGPGTEAFF.

V is TRBV7-2 and J is TRBJ2-1; tentative D call: TRBD2 (7 bases). Germline CDR1 is SGHTA and CDR2 is FQGNSA. Trimming removed 4 bases at V and 10 bases at J, with 17 bases between. The length of the CDR3 is 14 residues. The CDR3 sequence is CASSSPGGAREQFF. DNA for the CDR3: TGTGCCAGCAGCTCCCCTGGGGGGGCGAGGGAGCAGTTCTTC.

With respect to this clonotype: This may arise from a read error, as a much more abundant clone is one base away. The chain has TRBV4-1 and TRBJ2-1; D unresolved. Germline CDR1 MGHRA, CDR2 YSYEKL. This CDR3 is built from 15 residues. CDR3: CASSQAFGRNNKQFF. The CDR3 nucleotides read TGCGCCAGCAGCCAAGCGTTCGGCAGAAACAATAAGCAGTTCTTC.

The chain links TRBV4-2 to TRBJ2-7; D unclear. Germline lookup yields CDR1 LGHNA and CDR2 YNFKEQ. This CDR3 has 15 residues. V was clipped by 0 bases and J by 2 bases, with 11 bases between them. CDR3 DNA: TGTGCCAGCAGCCAAGATCGAAGTTGGACCTACGAGCAGTACTTC. It translates to CASSQDRSWTYEQYF.

This clonotype came up a few times. This rearrangement joins TRBV7-2 to TRBJ2-5; TRBD1 is a possible D gene (6 bases). The germline CDR1 and CDR2 sequences are SGHTA and FQGNSA. Trimming removed 5 bases from V and 2 bases from J, with 21 bases in between. The CDR3 spans 17 residues. CDR3 residues: CASSLVAPLGGQETQYF. As DNA, the CDR3 is TGTGCCAGCAGCCTCGTCGCCCCATTAGGGGGTCAAGAGACCCAGTACTTC.

The genes are TRBV28 and TRBJ2-1; weak D call: TRBD1 (5 bases). The J call may be mistaken, given a closer DNA end match to TRBJ2-7. The CDR3 runs 14 residues. CDR1 MDHEN and CDR2 SYDVKM come from the germline V gene. CDR3 nucleotides: TGTGCCAGCAGTTTAACCGCAGGGTCAAATGAGCAGTACTTC. Its protein is CASSLTAGSNEQYF.

This clonotype was recorded once. With a much larger clone just one base away, this may be a read error. The rearrangement joins TRBV15 to TRBJ2-1; the D gene is possibly TRBD2 (5 bases). The germline gives CDR1 LNHNV, CDR2 YYDKDF (reference sequence). Trimming left V 0 bases short and J 8 bases short, with 17 bases between. This CDR3 contains 16 residues. The chain's CDR3 is CATSRDLGPAVYEQFF. The DNA for the CDR3 is TGTGCCACCAGCAGAGATCTCGGACCAGCGGTATATGAGCAGTTCTTC.

A few counts support this clonotype. V is TRBV7-9 and J is TRBJ2-5; D not resolved. The CDR3 runs to 15 residues. Per germline, CDR1 SEHNR and CDR2 FQNEAQ (reference sequence). V dropped 2 bases and J dropped 1 base, with 11 bases sitting between them. The CDR3 spells CASSLQTGSQETQYF. Here the CDR3 DNA reads TGTGCCAGCAGCTTACAAACTGGAAGCCAAGAGACCCAGTACTTC.

A few counts support this clonotype. This rearrangement joins TRBV10-3 to TRBJ2-6; D possibly corresponds to TRBD1 (5 bases). Germline lookup yields CDR1 ENHRY and CDR2 SYGVKD. V dropped 6 bases and J dropped 0 bases, with 18 bases sitting between them. CDR3 length: 18 residues. CDR3 nucleotides: TGTGCCATCAGCGATCCAGGGCGTAATCCCTCTGGGGCCAACGTCCTGACTTTC. It translates to CAISDPGRNPSGANVLTF.

The chain uses TRBV7-2 and TRBJ2-7, with D tentatively TRBD2 (5 bases). Germline CDR1 and CDR2: SGHTA and FQGNSA. The CDR3 covers 12 residues. V was shortened by 5 bases and J by 7 bases, with 12 bases between the two germline ends. The CDR3 loop is CASSIIANEQYF. Written as DNA, the CDR3 is TGTGCCAGCAGCATCATAGCGAATGAGCAGTACTTC.

V and J are TRBV28 and TRBJ1-4, with 10 bases identical to TRBD1. The germline CDR1 and CDR2 sequences are MDHEN and SYDVKM. V was clipped by 6 bases and J by 8 bases; unmatched bases: 6. The CDR3 loop spans 14 amino acids. The CDR3 DNA sequence: TGTGCCAGCAGGCGGGGACAGGGGCCCGAAAAACTGTTTTTT. Translating gives CASRRGQGPEKLFF.

The chain combines TRBV3-1 with TRBJ2-1; 10 bases agree with TRBD2. The J call may be incorrect, as the DNA end agrees better with TRBJ2-7. The CDR3 has 15 amino acids. Germline V CDR1 and CDR2: LGHDT, YNNKEL (reference sequence). The CDR3 loop is CASTLSGGGYNEQYF. Here the CDR3 DNA reads TGTGCCAGCACCCTAAGCGGGGGGGGATACAATGAGCAGTACTTC.

The chain combines TRBV6-5 with TRBJ1-5; TRBD1 matches at 9 bases. This CDR3 is 16 amino acids long. Germline-derived CDR1 and CDR2 are MNHEY and SVGAGI. The J segment lost 0 bases and the V segment lost 6 bases, leaving 6 bases of the junction unmatched. The CDR3 sequence is CASRRTGDDSNQPQHF. In DNA, the CDR3 is TGTGCCAGCAGGCGGACAGGGGACGATAGCAATCAGCCCCAGCATTTT.

The sample holds a few counts of this clonotype. The chain joins TRBV10-3 to TRBJ2-1; 10 bases line up with TRBD2. Trimming cost V 6 bases and J 7 bases; bases outside gene matches: 6. This CDR3 has 14 residues. Per the germline V gene, CDR1 is ENHRY and CDR2 is SYGVKD. CDR3 DNA sequence: TGTGCCATCAGAGCAGGGACTAGCGTAAATGAGCAGTTCTTC. This codes for CAIRAGTSVNEQFF.

This clonotype has only a few counts. V usage is TRBV25-1 and J usage is TRBJ1-1; weak D call: TRBD1 (6 bases). The CDR3 totals 15 residues. Germline CDR1 reads MGHDK; CDR2 reads SYGVNS. The ends were cut back, 1 base at V and 1 base at J, with 10 bases in the middle. The chain's CDR3 is CASSESGGPNTEAFF. Here the CDR3 DNA reads TGTGCCAGCAGTGAATCTGGGGGCCCGAACACTGAAGCTTTCTTT.

This clonotype was observed a few times. The rearrangement links TRBV6-6 to TRBJ2-5, with D unclear. Trimming took 3 bases from V and 5 from J, leaving 7 bases between them. The germline gives CDR1 MNHNY, CDR2 SVGAGI (reference sequence). This CDR3 region has 12 residues. In DNA, the CDR3 is TGTGCCAGCAGTTATATCGTGGAGACCCAGTACTTC. Its translation: CASSYIVETQYF.

The chain is built from TRBV5-6 and TRBJ1-2; D ambiguous. This CDR3 comprises 14 residues. V was cut by 4 bases and J by 1 base, with 11 bases left in between. CDR1 is SGHDT and CDR2 is YYEEEE in the germline V gene. The CDR3 sequence is CASSRGRNNYGYTF. The DNA of the CDR3 is TGTGCCAGCAGCCGCGGGAGGAATAACTATGGCTACACCTTC.

V gene TRBV28 combines with J gene TRBJ2-7; no clear D. Germline CDR1 MDHEN, CDR2 SYDVKM. V lost 5 bases, J lost 9 bases, and 11 bases lay in between. This CDR3 comprises 11 residues. CDR3 nucleotides: TGTGCCAGCAGTCGACCCTCCGGGCAGTACTTC. It specifies CASSRPSGQYF.

Of note for this clonotype: This may be a read error: a much more frequent sequence differs by one nucleotide. This sequence joins TRBV7-2 and TRBJ2-3, with D unclear. Germline CDR1 SGHTA, CDR2 FQGNSA. This CDR3 has 15 amino acids. V was clipped by 5 bases and J by 4 bases, with 16 bases between them. CDR3 protein: CASSTRKLSADTQYF. CDR3 nucleotides: TGTGCCAGCAGCACCCGCAAACTATCAGCAGATACGCAGTATTTT.

This clonotype was counted only a few times. The chain joins TRBV6-2 or TRBV6-3 to TRBJ2-7; 8 nucleotides agree with TRBD2. Germline values: CDR1 MNHEY, CDR2 SVGEGT. There are 16 residues in the CDR3. The V segment lost 4 bases and the J segment 0 bases; nucleotides outside the gene matches: 8. In DNA form, the CDR3 reads TGTGCCAGCAGTTTACCGGGACTAGGGGCCTCCTACGAGCAGTACTTC. It is translated as CASSLPGLGASYEQYF.

This clonotype was counted between two and nine times. The chain links TRBV7-2 to TRBJ1-1; D call uncertain. Germline CDR1 SGHTA, CDR2 FQGNSA. The CDR3 consists of 15 residues. V was clipped by 6 bases and J by 2 bases, with 16 bases between them. CDR3 sequence (DNA): TGTGCCAGCAGACCGGCGCGGATTAGAAACACTGAAGCTTTCTTT. This translates into CASRPARIRNTEAFF.

V and J are TRBV20-1 and TRBJ2-5, with 8 bases fitting TRBD2. Germline assignment: CDR1 DFQATT and CDR2 SNEGSKA (reference sequence). There are 13 residues in the CDR3. CDR3 nucleotides: TGCAGCCTAGGGCTAGCGGGTGTCAATGAGCAGTACTTC. Translation: CSLGLAGVNEQYF.

CDR3 DNA sequence: TGCGCCAGCAGCCAAGATACCTACAGGGGGACCTACAATGAGCAGTTCTTC. Protein product: CASSQDTYRGTYNEQFF. The V gene is TRBV4-3, the J gene TRBJ2-1; TRBD1 aligns across 8 bases. Germline CDR1 and CDR2: LGHNA and YSLEER. V dropped 0 bases and J dropped 2; count of bases not matched to a gene: 6. The CDR3 contains 17 residues.